This T cell receptor (beta chain) was captured by sequencing in a study of T cell repertoires in cytomegalovirus infection. For the study at large: Matching HLA type, along with CMV infection, was indicated by public TCR beta signatures.

General observations from the study: Dominant in the ex vivo response were TCR beta clonotypes restricted by HLA-C and specific for CMV. Cumulative frequency of public TCR beta families picked out carriers of CMV plus the relevant HLA.

CDR3 size: 13 residues. The V end lost 7 bases, the J end lost 3 bases, and 12 bases lay between the germline ends. MiXCR, applied by TCRdb to the reads, yields one record per CDR3 protein. The data show 150,000 to 200,000 distinct CDR3 sequences, 28% seen once. This clonotype occurred once. Its matching antigen is unknown. The TCR originated in a human donor in good health (CMV status not recorded). Some clones in this sample may be carry-over from other donors' samples. Sequencing was carried out using PBMCs. The chain couples TRBV12-3 or TRBV12-4 to TRBJ1-1; D ambiguous. In DNA form, the CDR3 reads TGTGCCAGCACACGCCGGAGGGACACTGAAGCTTTCTTT. Protein: CASTRRRDTEAFF.